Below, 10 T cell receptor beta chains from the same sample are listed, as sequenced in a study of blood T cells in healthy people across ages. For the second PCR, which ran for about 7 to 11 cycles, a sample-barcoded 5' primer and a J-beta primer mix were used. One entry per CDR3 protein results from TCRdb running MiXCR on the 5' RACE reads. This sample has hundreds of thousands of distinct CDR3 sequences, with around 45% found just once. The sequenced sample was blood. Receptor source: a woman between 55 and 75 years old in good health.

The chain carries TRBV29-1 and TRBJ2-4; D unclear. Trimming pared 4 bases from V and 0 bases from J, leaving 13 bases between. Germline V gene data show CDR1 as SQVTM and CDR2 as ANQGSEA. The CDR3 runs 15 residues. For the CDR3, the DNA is TGCAGCGTTGGGTTCCGGGCTCAAGCCAAAAACATTCAGTACTTC. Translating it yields CSVGFRAQAKNIQYF.

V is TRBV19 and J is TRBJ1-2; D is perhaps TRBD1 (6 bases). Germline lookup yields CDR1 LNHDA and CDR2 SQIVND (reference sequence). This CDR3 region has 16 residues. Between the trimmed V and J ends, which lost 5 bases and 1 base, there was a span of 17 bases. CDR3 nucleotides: TGTGCCAGTAGTTCCCGACTTGGGACATTTAACTATGGCTACACCTTC. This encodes CASSSRLGTFNYGYTF.

The CDR3 reads CASSFAPGLAQRTDTQYF. The CDR3 nucleotides read TGTGCCAGCAGCTTTGCTCCGGGACTAGCACAGCGCACAGATACGCAGTATTTT. The chain employs TRBV12-3 or TRBV12-4 and TRBJ2-3, with TRBD2 matching over 9 bases. The CDR3 loop spans 18 amino acids. V was pared by 6 bases and J by 1 base, with 14 bases of the junction left unmatched.

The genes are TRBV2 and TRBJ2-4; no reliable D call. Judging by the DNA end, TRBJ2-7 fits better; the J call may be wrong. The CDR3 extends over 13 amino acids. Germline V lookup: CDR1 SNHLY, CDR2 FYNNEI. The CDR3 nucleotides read TGTGCCAGCGGTTGGACGGATTCCTACGAGCAGTACTTC. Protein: CASGWTDSYEQYF.

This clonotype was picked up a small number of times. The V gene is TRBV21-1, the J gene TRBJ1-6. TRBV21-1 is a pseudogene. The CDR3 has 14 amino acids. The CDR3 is CASSRRRYNSPLHF. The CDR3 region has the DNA TGTGCCAGCAGCAGGAGGCGATATAATTCACCCCTCCACTTT.

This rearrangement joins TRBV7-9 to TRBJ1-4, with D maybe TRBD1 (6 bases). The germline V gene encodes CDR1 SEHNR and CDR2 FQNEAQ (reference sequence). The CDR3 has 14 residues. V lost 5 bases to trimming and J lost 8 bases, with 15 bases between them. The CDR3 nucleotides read TGTGCCAGCAGCGTGGAGACAGGTTGGGAAAAACTGTTTTTT. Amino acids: CASSVETGWEKLFF.

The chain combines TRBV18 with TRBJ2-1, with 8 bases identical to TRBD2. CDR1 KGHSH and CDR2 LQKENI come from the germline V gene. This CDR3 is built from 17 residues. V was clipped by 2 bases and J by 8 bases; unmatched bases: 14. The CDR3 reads CASSPTGSLAGLDEQFF. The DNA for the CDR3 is TGTGCCAGCTCACCAACGGGTTCTCTAGCGGGCTTAGATGAGCAGTTCTTC.

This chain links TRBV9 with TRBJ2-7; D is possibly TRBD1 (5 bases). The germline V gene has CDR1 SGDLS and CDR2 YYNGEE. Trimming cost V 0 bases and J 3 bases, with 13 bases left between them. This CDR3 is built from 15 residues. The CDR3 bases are TGTGCCAGCAGCGTAGGTGACAGTGGAATCTACGAGCAGTACTTC. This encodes CASSVGDSGIYEQYF.

This chain's CDR3 is CASSFSRDVGYGYTF. DNA of the CDR3: TGTGCCAGCAGTTTCAGCCGGGACGTTGGTTATGGCTACACCTTC. The chain recombines TRBV11-2 with TRBJ1-2, with D maybe TRBD1 (5 bases). CDR3 length: 15 amino acids. Trimming cost V 6 bases and J 5 bases, with 19 bases left between them. CDR1 is SGHAT, CDR2 FQNNGV, per germline.

CDR3 nucleotide sequence: TGTGCCAGCAGTGAAGATGCAGGGATGAACACCGGGGAGCTGTTTTTT. Amino acid sequence: CASSEDAGMNTGELFF. V and J are TRBV2 and TRBJ2-2; D might be TRBD1 (5 bases). Between the trimmed V and J ends, which lost 1 base and 1 base, there was a span of 10 bases. This CDR3 comprises 16 residues. CDR1 and CDR2 from the germline V gene are SNHLY and FYNNEI.